These 10 T cell receptor beta chains came from one sample sequenced in a study of CD8+ T cells in alopecia areata. It was cDNA, reverse transcribed from extracted RNA, that served as the sequencing template. Some clones are missing from TCRdb's copy, which holds only in-frame ones; the method was immunoSEQ multiplex PCR. Of 150,000 to 180,000 clones detected, more than 45% appear once; the ten largest clones hold roughly 21%. The source was CD8+ T cells sorted from blood, collected at week 0. The receptors were sampled from a human donor with alopecia areata.

The rearrangement joins TRBV29-1 to TRBJ1-1, with D perhaps TRBD1 (5 bases). The germline V gene encodes CDR1 SQVTM and CDR2 ANQGSEA. V lost 6 bases, J lost 5 bases, and 19 bases lay in between. The CDR3 length is 14 residues. CDR3 DNA: TGCAGCGTGGGGGTGGCAGGGCAAGGGACTGAAGCTTTCTTT. Translating it yields CSVGVAGQGTEAFF. Drawing the rest from reference TRBV29-1 and TRBJ1-1, the complete variable domain is SAVISQKPSRDICQRGTSLTIQCQVDSQVTMMFWYRQQPGQSLTLIATANQGSEATYESGFVIDKFPISRPNLTFSTLTVSNMSPEDSSIYLCSVGVAGQGTEAFFGQGTRLTVV.

This clone was detected a few times. The chain recombines TRBV29-1 with TRBJ2-7, with 7 bases fitting TRBD2. The germline V gene encodes CDR1 SQVTM and CDR2 ANQGSEA. CDR3 size: 13 residues. The junction had 7 bases not matched to a gene; V was cut back by 4 bases and J by 4 bases. The CDR3 DNA reads as TGCAGCGTTGGCGGGGGTTCGAGATACGAGCAGTACTTC. Protein sequence: CSVGGGSRYEQYF.

The genes are TRBV30 and TRBJ1-2; 12 bases line up with TRBD1. The CDR3 consists of 13 residues. Trimming took 3 bases from V and 12 from J; bases not matched to a gene: 8. In germline, CDR1 is GTSNPN, CDR2 SVGIG (reference sequence). CDR3 in DNA: TGTGCCTGGAGCCTAGGGACAGGGGGCGGACACACCTTC. This encodes CAWSLGTGGGHTF.

This clone was seen only a few times. The chain couples TRBV29-1 to TRBJ2-2; D is possibly TRBD1 (6 bases). Trimming removed 6 bases at V and 7 bases at J, with 9 bases between. The CDR3 has 11 amino acids. Germline CDR1 reads SQVTM; CDR2 reads ANQGSEA. DNA for the CDR3: TGCAGCGTCGCAGGGGTCGGGGAGCTGTTTTTT. This translates into CSVAGVGELFF.

The V call is TRBV7-4, the J call TRBJ1-5; D is unresolved. Trimming shortened V by 10 bases and J by 9 bases, and 10 bases separated the two germline ends. This CDR3 spans 10 amino acids. In germline, CDR1 is SGHVT, CDR2 SQSDAQ. CDR3 sequence (DNA): TGTGCCACCAAGCCCCGGCCCCAGCATTTT. It translates to CATKPRPQHF.

There are a few counts of this clone. The gene calls are TRBV11-2 and TRBJ2-7; TRBD1 might be the D (5 bases). Germline CDR1 reads SGHAT; CDR2 reads FQNNGV. Trimming cost V 8 bases and J 3 bases, with 17 bases left between them. This CDR3 spans 14 amino acids. The CDR3 sequence: CASGSGRFSYEQYF. The CDR3 nucleotides read TGTGCCAGCGGATCAGGGCGTTTTAGCTACGAGCAGTACTTC.

The chain joins TRBV16 to TRBJ2-7; the D call may be TRBD1 or TRBD2 (5 bases each). CDR1 and CDR2 (germline): KGHSY, FQNENV. The CDR3 loop spans 12 amino acids. V was trimmed by 4 bases and J by 4 bases, leaving 8 bases between them. CDR3 nucleotides: TGTGCCAGCAGCCCAGAGGGGTACGAGCAGTACTTC. The encoded protein is CASSPEGYEQYF. The full variable domain, rest sourced from reference TRBV16 and TRBJ2-7, is GEEVAQTPKHLVRGEGQKAKLYCAPIKGHSYVFWYQQVLKNEFKFLISFQNENVFDETGMPKERFSAKCLPNSPCSLEIQATKLEDSAVYFCASSPEGYEQYFGPGTRLTVT.

The chain joins TRBV5-1 to TRBJ2-5; D unclear. Germline assignment: CDR1 SGHRS and CDR2 YFSETQ. V was clipped by 0 bases and J by 5 bases, with 8 bases between them. The CDR3 runs 13 residues. The CDR3: CASSLVADETQYF. The CDR3 DNA is TGCGCCAGCAGCTTGGTGGCAGACGAGACCCAGTACTTC.

This clone has just a few counts. This chain links TRBV10-2 with TRBJ2-3; 9 nucleotides match TRBD2. J lost 2 bases, V lost 3 bases, and 6 bases had no gene match. The CDR3 length is 16 residues. Germline assignment: CDR1 WSHSY and CDR2 SAAADI. In DNA, the CDR3 is TGCGCCAGCAGTGACCCCCTAGCGGGGACCACAGATACGCAGTATTTT. Translation gives CASSDPLAGTTDTQYF.

The chain couples TRBV4-1 to TRBJ1-1; D gene unclear. Germline loops: CDR1 MGHRA, CDR2 YSYEKL. Trimming cost V 4 bases and J 14 bases, with 11 bases left between them. The CDR3 loop spans 10 amino acids. This CDR3 reads CASSRLGEFF. DNA of the CDR3: TGCGCCAGCAGCCGTTTAGGTGAATTCTTT.